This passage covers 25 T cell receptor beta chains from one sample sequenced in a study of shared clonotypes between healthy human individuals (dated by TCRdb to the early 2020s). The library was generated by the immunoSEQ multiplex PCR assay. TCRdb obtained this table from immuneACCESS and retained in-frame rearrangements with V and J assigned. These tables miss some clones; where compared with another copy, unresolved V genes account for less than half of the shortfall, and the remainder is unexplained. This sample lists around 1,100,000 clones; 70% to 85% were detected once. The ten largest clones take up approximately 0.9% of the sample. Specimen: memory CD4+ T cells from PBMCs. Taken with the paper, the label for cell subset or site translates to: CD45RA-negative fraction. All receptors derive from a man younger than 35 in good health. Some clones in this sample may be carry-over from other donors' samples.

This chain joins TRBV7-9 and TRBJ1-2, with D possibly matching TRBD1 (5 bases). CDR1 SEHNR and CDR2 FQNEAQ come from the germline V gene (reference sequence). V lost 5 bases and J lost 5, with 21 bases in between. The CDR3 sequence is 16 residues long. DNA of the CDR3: TGTGCCAGCAGCCCCCAGGGACTATTTGGCGGTTATGGCTACACCTTC. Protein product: CASSPQGLFGGYGYTF.

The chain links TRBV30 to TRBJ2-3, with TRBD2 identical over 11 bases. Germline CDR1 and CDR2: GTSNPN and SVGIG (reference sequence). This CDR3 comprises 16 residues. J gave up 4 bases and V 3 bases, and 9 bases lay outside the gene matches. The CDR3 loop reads CAWSDPPSGRPDTQYF. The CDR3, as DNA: TGTGCCTGGAGCGACCCACCTAGCGGGAGGCCAGATACGCAGTATTTT.

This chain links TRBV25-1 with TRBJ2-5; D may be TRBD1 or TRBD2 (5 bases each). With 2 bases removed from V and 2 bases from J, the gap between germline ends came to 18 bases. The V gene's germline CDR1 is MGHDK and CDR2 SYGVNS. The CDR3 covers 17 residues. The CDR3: CASSEPPGTKSQETQYF. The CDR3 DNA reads TGTGCCAGCAGTGAACCCCCGGGGACGAAAAGTCAAGAGACCCAGTACTTC.

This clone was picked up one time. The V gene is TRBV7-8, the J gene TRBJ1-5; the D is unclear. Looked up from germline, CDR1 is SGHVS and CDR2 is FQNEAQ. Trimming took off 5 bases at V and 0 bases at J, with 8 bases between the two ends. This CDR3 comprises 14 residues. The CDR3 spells CASSTRDSNQPQHF. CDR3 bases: TGTGCCAGCAGCACACGAGATAGCAATCAGCCCCAGCATTTT.

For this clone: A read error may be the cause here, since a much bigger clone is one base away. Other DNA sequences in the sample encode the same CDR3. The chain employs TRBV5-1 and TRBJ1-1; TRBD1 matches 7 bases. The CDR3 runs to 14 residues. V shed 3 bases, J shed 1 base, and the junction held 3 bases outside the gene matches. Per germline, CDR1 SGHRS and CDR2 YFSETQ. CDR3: CASSWDRGNTEAFF. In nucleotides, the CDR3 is TGCGCCAGCAGCTGGGACAGAGGGAACACTGAAGCTTTCTTT. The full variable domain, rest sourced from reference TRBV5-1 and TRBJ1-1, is KAGVTQTPRYLIKTRGQQVTLSCSPISGHRSVSWYQQTPGQGLQFLFEYFSETQRNKGNFPGRFSGRQFSNSRSEMNVSTLELGDSALYLCASSWDRGNTEAFFGQGTRLTVV.

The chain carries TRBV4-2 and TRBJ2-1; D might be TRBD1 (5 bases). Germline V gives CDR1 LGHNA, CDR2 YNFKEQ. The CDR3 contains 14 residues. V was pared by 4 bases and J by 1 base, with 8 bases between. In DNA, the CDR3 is TGTGCCAGCAGCCGGGGCGGTTCCTACAATGAGCAGTTCTTC. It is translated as CASSRGGSYNEQFF.

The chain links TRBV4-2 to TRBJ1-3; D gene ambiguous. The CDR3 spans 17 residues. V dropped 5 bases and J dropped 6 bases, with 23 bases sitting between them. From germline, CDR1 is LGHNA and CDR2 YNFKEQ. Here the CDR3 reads CASSLVPGREIENTIYF. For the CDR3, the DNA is TGTGCCAGCAGCTTGGTCCCCGGGAGGGAGATCGAAAACACCATATATTTT.

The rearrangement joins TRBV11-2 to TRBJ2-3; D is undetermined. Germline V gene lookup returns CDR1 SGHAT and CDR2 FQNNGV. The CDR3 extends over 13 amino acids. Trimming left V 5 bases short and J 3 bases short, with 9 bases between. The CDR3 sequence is CASSAPLTDTQYF. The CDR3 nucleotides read TGTGCCAGCAGCGCCCCATTGACAGATACGCAGTATTTT.

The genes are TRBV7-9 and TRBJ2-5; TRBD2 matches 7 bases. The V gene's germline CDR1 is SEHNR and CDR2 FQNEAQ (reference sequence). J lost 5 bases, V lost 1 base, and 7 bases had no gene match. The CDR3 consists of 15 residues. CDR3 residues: CASSLVLAGEETQYF. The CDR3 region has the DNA TGTGCCAGCAGCTTAGTTTTGGCGGGAGAGGAGACCCAGTACTTC.

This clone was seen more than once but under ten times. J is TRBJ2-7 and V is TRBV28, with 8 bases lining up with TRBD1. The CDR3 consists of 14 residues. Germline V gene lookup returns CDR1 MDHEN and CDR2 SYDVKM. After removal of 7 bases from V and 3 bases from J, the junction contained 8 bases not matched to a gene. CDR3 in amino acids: CASISTGVDYEQYF. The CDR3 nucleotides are TGTGCCAGCATCTCGACAGGGGTGGACTACGAGCAGTACTTC.

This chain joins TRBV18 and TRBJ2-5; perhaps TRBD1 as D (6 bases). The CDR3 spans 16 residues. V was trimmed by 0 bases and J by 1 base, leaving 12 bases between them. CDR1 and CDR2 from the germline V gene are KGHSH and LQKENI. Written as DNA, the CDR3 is TGTGCCAGCTCACCACCGGTGACAGGTCTCCAAGAGACCCAGTACTTC. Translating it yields CASSPPVTGLQETQYF.

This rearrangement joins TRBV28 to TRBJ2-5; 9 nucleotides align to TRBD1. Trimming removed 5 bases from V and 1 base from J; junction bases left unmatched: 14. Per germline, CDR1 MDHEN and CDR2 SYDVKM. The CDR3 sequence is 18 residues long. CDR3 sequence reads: CASSPWVGRDRVQETQYF. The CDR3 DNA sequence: TGTGCCAGCAGTCCATGGGTCGGTCGGGACAGGGTCCAAGAGACCCAGTACTTC.

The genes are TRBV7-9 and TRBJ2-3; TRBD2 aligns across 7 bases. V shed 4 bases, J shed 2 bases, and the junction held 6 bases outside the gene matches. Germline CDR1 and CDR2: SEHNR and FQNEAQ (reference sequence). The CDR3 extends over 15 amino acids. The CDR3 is CASSSELAYTDTQYF. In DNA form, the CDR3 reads TGTGCCAGCAGCTCGGAACTAGCGTACACAGATACGCAGTATTTT.

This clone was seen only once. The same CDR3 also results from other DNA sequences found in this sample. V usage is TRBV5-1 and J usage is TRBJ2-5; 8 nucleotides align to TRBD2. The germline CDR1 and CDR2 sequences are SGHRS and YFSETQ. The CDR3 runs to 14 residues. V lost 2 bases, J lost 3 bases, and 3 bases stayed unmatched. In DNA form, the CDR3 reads TGCGCCAGCAGCTTCTCGGGAGGGGAAGAGACCCAGTACTTC. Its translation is CASSFSGGEETQYF.

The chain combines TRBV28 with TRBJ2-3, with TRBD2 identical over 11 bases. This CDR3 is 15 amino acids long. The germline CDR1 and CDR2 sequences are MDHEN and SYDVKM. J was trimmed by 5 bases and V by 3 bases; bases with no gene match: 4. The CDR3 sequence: CASSFLSGRGDTQYF. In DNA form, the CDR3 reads TGTGCCAGCAGTTTTCTTAGCGGGAGGGGAGATACGCAGTATTTT.

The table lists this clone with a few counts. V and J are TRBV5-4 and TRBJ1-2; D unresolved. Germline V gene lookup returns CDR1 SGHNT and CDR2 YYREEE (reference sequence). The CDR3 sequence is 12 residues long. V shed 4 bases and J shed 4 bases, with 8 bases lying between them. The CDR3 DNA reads TGTGCCAGCAGCCAAGAAACCTATGGCTACACCTTC. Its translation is CASSQETYGYTF. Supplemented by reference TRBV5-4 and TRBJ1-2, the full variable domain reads ETGVTQSPTHLIKTRGQQVTLRCSSQSGHNTVSWYQQALGQGPQFIFQYYREEENGRGNFPPRFSGLQFPNYSSELNVNALELDDSALYLCASSQETYGYTFGSGTRLTVV.

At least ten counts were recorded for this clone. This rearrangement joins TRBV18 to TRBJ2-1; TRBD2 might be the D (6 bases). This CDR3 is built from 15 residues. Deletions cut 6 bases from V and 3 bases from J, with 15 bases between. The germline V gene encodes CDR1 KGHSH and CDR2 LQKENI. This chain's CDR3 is CASSLSRDFYNEQFF. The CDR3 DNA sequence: TGTGCCAGCTCCCTCAGTAGGGACTTCTACAATGAGCAGTTCTTC.

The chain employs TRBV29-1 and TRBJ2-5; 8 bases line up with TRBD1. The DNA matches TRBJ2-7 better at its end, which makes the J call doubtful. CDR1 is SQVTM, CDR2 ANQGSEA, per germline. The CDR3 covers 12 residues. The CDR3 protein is CSVGTGTHEQYF. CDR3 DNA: TGCAGCGTTGGGACAGGGACCCACGAGCAGTACTTC.

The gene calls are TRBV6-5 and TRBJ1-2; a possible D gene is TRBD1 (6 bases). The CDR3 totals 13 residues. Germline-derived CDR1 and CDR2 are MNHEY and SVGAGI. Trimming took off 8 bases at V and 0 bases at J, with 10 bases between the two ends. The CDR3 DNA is TGTGCCAGCGGGCAGGGGTCTAACTATGGCTACACCTTC. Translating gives CASGQGSNYGYTF.

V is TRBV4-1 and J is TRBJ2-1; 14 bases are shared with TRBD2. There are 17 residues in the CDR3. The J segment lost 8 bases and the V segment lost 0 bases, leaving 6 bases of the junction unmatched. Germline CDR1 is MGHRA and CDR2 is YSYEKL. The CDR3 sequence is CASSQDPGTSGSHEQFF. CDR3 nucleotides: TGCGCCAGCAGCCAAGACCCCGGGACTAGCGGGAGCCATGAGCAGTTCTTC.

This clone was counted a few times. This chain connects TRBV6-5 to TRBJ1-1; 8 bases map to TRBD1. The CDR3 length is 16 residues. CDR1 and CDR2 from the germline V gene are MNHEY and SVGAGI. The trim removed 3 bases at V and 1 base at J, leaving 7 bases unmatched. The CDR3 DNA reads TGTGCCAGCAGTTATCCAGCGACAGGGGAGAACACTGAAGCTTTCTTT. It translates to CASSYPATGENTEAFF.

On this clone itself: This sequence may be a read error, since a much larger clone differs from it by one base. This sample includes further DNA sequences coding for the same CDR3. The CDR3 DNA reads TGTGCCTGGAGTTCCCCCGAGCGCTGGGGGACCCAGTACTTC. Amino acids: CAWSSPERWGTQYF. V gene TRBV30 combines with J gene TRBJ2-5; D is ambiguous. V was cut by 2 bases and J by 7 bases, with 17 bases left in between. The length of the CDR3 is 14 residues. Per germline, CDR1 GTSNPN and CDR2 SVGIG (reference sequence).

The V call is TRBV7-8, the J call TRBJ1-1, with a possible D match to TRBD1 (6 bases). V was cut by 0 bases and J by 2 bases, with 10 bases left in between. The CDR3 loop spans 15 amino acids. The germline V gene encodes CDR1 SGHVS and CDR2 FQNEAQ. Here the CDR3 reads CASSLAQGDNTEAFF. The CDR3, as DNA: TGTGCCAGCAGCTTAGCACAGGGTGATAACACTGAAGCTTTCTTT.

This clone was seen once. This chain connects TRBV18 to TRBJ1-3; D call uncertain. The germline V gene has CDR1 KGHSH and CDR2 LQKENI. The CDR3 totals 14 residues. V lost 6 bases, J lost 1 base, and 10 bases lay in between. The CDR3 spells CASSQSRSGNTIYF. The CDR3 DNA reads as TGTGCCAGCTCGCAGAGCCGTTCTGGAAACACCATATATTTT.

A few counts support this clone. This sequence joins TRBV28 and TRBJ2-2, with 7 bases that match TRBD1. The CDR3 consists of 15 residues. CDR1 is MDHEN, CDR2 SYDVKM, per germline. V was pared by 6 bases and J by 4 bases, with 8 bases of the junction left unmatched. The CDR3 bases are TGTGCCAGCAGATACGACAGGGTCGGCACCGGGGAGCTGTTTTTT. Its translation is CASRYDRVGTGELFF.